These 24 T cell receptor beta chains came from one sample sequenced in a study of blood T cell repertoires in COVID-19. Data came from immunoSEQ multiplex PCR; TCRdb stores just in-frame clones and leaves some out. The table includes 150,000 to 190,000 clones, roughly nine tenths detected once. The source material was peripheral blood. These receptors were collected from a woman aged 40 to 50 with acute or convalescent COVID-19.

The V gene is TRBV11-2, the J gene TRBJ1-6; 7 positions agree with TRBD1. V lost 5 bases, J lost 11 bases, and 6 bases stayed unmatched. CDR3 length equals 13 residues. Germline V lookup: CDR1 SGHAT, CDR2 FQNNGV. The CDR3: CASSQGEQTPLHF. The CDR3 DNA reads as TGTGCCAGCAGCCAGGGGGAACAGACACCCCTCCACTTT.

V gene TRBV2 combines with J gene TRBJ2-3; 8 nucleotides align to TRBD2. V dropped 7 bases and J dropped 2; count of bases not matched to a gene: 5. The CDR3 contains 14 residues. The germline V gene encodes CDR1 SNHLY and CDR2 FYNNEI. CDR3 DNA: TGTGCCAGCACGACTAGCGCGAACACAGATACGCAGTATTTT. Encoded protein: CASTTSANTDTQYF. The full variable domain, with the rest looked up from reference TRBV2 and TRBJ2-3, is EPEVTQTPSHQVTQMGQEVILRCVPISNHLYFYWYRQILGQKVEFLVSFYNNEISEKSEIFDDQFSVERPDGSNFTLKIRSTKLEDSAMYFCASTTSANTDTQYFGPGTRLTVL.

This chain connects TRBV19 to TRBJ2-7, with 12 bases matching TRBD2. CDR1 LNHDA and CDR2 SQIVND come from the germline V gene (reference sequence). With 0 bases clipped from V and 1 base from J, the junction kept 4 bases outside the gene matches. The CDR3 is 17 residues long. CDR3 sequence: CASSIEHGTSGSYEQYF. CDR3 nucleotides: TGTGCCAGTAGTATAGAGCACGGGACTAGCGGGTCCTACGAGCAGTACTTC.

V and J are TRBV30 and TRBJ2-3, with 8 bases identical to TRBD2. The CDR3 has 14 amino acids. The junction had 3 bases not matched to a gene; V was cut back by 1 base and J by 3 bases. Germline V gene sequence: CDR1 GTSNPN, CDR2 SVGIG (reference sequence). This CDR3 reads CAWSGLAGTDTQYF. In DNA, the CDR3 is TGTGCCTGGAGTGGATTAGCGGGAACAGATACGCAGTATTTT.

CDR3 bases: TGTGCCAGCAGCAAACCGGGGGGCGTTTCGCAGTACTTC. It translates to CASSKPGGVSQYF. V gene TRBV5-6 combines with J gene TRBJ2-7; maybe TRBD2 (7 bases). V lost 4 bases and J lost 9, with 17 bases in between. The CDR3 covers 13 residues. In germline, CDR1 is SGHDT, CDR2 YYEEEE.

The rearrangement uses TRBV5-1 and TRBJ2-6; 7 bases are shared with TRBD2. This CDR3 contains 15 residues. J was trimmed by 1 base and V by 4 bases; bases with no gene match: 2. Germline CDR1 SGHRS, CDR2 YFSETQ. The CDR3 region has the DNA TGCGCCAGCAGCCCCGGGAGGTCTGGGGCCAACGTCCTGACTTTC. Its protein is CASSPGRSGANVLTF.

CDR3 sequence: CASSPQVAINSPLHF. In DNA, the CDR3 is TGTGCCAGCTCACCACAGGTAGCGATAAATTCACCCCTCCACTTT. The chain uses TRBV18 and TRBJ1-6; no clear D. The ends were cut back, 1 base at V and 7 bases at J, with 11 bases in the middle. The CDR3 has 15 amino acids. Germline V gives CDR1 KGHSH, CDR2 LQKENI.

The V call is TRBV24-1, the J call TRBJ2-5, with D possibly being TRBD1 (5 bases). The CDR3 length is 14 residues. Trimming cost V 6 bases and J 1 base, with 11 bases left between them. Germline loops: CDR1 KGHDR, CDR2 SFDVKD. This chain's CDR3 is CATSRTGVQETQYF. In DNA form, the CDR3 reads TGTGCCACCAGTCGAACAGGAGTCCAAGAGACCCAGTACTTC.

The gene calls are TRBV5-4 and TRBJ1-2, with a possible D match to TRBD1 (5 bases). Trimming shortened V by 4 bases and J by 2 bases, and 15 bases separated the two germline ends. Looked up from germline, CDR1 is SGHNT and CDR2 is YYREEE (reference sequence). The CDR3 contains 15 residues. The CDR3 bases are TGTGCCAGCAGCCTTGGTGGTCGGGGGAACTATGGCTACACCTTC. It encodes CASSLGGRGNYGYTF.

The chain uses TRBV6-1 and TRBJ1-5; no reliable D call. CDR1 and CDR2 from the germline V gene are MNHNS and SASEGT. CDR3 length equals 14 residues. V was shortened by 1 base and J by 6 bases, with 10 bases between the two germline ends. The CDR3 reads CASSEGVEGQPQHF. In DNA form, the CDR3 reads TGTGCCAGCAGTGAAGGGGTTGAGGGTCAGCCCCAGCATTTT.

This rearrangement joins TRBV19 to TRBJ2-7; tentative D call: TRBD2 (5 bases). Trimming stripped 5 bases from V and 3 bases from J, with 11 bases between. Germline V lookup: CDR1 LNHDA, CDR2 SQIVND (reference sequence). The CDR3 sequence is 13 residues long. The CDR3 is CASSWTYLYEQYF. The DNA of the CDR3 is TGTGCCAGTAGTTGGACTTACCTCTACGAGCAGTACTTC.

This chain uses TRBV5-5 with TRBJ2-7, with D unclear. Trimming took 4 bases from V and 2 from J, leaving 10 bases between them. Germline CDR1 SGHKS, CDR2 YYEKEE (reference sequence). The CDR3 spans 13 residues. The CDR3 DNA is TGTGCCAGCAGCGGAACAGTTACCTACGAGCAGTACTTC. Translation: CASSGTVTYEQYF.

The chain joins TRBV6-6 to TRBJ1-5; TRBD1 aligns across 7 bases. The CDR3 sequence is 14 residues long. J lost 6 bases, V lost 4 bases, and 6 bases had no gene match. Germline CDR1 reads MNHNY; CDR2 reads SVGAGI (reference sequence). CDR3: CASSFRGGGQPQHF. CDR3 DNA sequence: TGTGCCAGCAGTTTTCGAGGGGGCGGTCAGCCCCAGCATTTT.

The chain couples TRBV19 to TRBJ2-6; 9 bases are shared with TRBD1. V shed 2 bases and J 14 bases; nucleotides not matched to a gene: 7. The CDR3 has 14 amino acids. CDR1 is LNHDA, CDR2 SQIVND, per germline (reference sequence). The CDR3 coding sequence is TGTGCCAGTAGTATAAGGACAGGGGTTCCCATCCTGACTTTC. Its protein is CASSIRTGVPILTF.

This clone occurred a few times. The CDR3 DNA sequence: TGTGCCAGCAGACCAACGGGGGAAAGGCAGCCCCAGCATTTT. This encodes CASRPTGERQPQHF. This chain uses TRBV6-5 with TRBJ1-5; TRBD1 might be the D (5 bases). Looked up from germline, CDR1 is MNHEY and CDR2 is SVGAGI. The V gene lost 6 bases and the J gene lost 7 bases, with 16 bases spanning the gap. The CDR3 has 14 amino acids.

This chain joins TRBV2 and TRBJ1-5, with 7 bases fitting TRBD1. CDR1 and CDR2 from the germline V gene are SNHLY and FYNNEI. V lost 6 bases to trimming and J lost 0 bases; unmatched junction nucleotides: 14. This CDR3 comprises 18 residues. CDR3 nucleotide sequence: TGTGCCAGCAGGGAAATCGGGACAGCTTACTATAGCAATCAGCCCCAGCATTTT. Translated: CASREIGTAYYSNQPQHF.

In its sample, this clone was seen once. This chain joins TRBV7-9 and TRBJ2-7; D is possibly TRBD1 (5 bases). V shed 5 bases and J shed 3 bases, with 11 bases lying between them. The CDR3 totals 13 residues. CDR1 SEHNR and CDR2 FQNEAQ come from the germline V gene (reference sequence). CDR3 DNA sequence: TGTGCCAGCAGCCCACTTGACAGCTACGAGCAGTACTTC. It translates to CASSPLDSYEQYF.

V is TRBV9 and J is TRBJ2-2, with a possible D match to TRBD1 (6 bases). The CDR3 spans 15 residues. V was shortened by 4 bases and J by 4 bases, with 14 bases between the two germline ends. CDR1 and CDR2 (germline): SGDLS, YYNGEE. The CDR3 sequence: CASSRQEVSTGELFF. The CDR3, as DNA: TGTGCCAGCAGCCGACAGGAGGTTAGCACCGGGGAGCTGTTTTTT. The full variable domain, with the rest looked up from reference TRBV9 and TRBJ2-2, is DSGVTQTPKHLITATGQRVTLRCSPRSGDLSVYWYQQSLDQGLQFLIQYYNGEERAKGNILERFSAQQFPDLHSELNLSSLELGDSALYFCASSRQEVSTGELFFGEGSRLTVL.

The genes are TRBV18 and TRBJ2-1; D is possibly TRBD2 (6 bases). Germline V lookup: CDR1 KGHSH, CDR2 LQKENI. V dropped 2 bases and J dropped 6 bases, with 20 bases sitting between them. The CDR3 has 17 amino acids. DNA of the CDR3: TGTGCCAGCTCACCAGACGGGACTTTTTCCACCCCCAATGAGCAGTTCTTC. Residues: CASSPDGTFSTPNEQFF.

CDR3 nucleotide sequence: TGTGCCACCGAGGACAGTGCTACGCTTGCCGGGGAGCTGTTTTTT. As protein: CATEDSATLAGELFF. This rearrangement joins TRBV24-1 to TRBJ2-2, with a possible D match to TRBD1 (6 bases). This CDR3 is 15 amino acids long. Trimming removed 9 bases at V and 6 bases at J, with 19 bases between. The germline gives CDR1 KGHDR, CDR2 SFDVKD.

The CDR3 sequence: CASTSLAGLYNEQFF. CDR3 in DNA: TGTGCCTCAACTTCCTTAGCGGGACTCTACAATGAGCAGTTCTTC. V and J are TRBV30 and TRBJ2-1; TRBD2 matches 8 bases. Germline V gives CDR1 GTSNPN, CDR2 SVGIG (reference sequence). V gave up 7 bases and J gave up 3 bases; unmatched junction bases: 11. This CDR3 spans 15 amino acids.

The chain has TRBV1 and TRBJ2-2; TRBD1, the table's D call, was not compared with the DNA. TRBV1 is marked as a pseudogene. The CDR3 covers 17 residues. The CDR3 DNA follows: TGCACCAGCAGCCCAGGACAGACCGGGCGTCCCACCGGGGAGCTGTTTTTT. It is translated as CTSSPGQTGRPTGELFF.

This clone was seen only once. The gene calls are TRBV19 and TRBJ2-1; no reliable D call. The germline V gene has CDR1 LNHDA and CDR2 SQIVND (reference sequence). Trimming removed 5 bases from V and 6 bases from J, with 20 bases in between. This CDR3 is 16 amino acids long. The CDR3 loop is CASSSPSFNQRNEQFF. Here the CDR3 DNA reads TGTGCCAGTAGTTCCCCCTCCTTTAATCAGCGCAATGAGCAGTTCTTC.

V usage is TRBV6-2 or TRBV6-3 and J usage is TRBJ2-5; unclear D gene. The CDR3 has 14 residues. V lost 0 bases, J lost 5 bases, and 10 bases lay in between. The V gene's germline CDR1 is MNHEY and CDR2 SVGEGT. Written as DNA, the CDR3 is TGTGCCAGCAGTTACTCGAACAGAATTGAGACCCAGTACTTC. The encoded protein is CASSYSNRIETQYF.